One and the same sample provided the 29 T cell receptor beta chains below, sequenced in a study of blood T cell repertoires in COVID-19. TCRdb's table, derived via immunoSEQ multiplex PCR, lists solely in-frame clones and lacks some. The data show about 130,000 clones, 70% to 80% seen once. Sample: peripheral blood. The receptor source for this set is a middle-aged man with active or convalescent COVID-19.

The gene calls are TRBV19 and TRBJ1-2, with TRBD1 matching 7 bases. Germline V gives CDR1 LNHDA, CDR2 SQIVND (reference sequence). The V and J ends lost 5 bases and 9 bases, in that order; junction bases with no gene match: 3. The CDR3 consists of 11 residues. The DNA of the CDR3 is TGTGCCAGTAGTTCGACAGGGCGCTACACCTTC. Its translation is CASSSTGRYTF.

A single count supports this clone. The chain carries TRBV28 and TRBJ1-6; D is ambiguous. The length of the CDR3 is 16 residues. The germline V gene has CDR1 MDHEN and CDR2 SYDVKM. V lost 2 bases and J 5 bases, leaving 13 bases between the germline ends. The CDR3 DNA reads as TGTGCCAGCAGTTTAATGGGCAGATGGGATAATTCACCCCTCCACTTT. This gives the protein CASSLMGRWDNSPLHF.

This clone was counted a few times. The chain carries TRBV3-1 (or the pseudogene TRBV3-2) and TRBJ2-2; unclear D gene. Germline V lookup: CDR1 LGHDT, CDR2 YNNKEL (reference sequence). CDR3 size: 12 residues. Trimming pared 9 bases from V and 1 base from J, leaving 6 bases between. This CDR3 is CASSENTGELFF. The CDR3, as DNA: TGTGCCAGTTCAGAGAACACCGGGGAGCTGTTTTTT.

The rearrangement links TRBV19 to TRBJ2-3; possibly TRBD1 for D (6 bases). Trimming shortened V by 1 base and J by 0 bases, and 11 bases separated the two germline ends. The CDR3 has 16 amino acids. Germline values: CDR1 LNHDA, CDR2 SQIVND (reference sequence). The CDR3 loop reads CASSIVGARSTDTQYF. The DNA for the CDR3 is TGTGCCAGTAGTATAGTGGGGGCCCGGAGCACAGATACGCAGTATTTT. The full variable domain, rest sourced from reference TRBV19 and TRBJ2-3, is DGGITQSPKYLFRKEGQNVTLSCEQNLNHDAMYWYRQDPGQGLRLIYYSQIVNDFQKGDIAEGYSVSREKKESFPLTVTSAQKNPTAFYLCASSIVGARSTDTQYFGPGTRLTVL.

The chain links TRBV9 to TRBJ2-5; 15 bases are shared with TRBD2. Germline V gives CDR1 SGDLS, CDR2 YYNGEE. With V trimmed by 4 bases and J by 5 bases, 6 bases remained unmatched. The CDR3 consists of 16 residues. CDR3 nucleotides: TGTGCCAGCAGCCCCGGACTAGCGGGGGGGAGGGAGACCCAGTACTTC. This gives the protein CASSPGLAGGRETQYF.

On this clone itself: Other DNA sequences from this sample encode an identical CDR3 as well. The chain carries TRBV19 and TRBJ1-1; D is perhaps TRBD1 (6 bases). V dropped 5 bases and J dropped 1 base, with 17 bases sitting between them. Germline assignment: CDR1 LNHDA and CDR2 SQIVND (reference sequence). The length of the CDR3 is 16 residues. CDR3 nucleotides: TGTGCCAGTAGTGTAAAAGCAGGGGCTGGGAACACTGAAGCTTTCTTT. Translation gives CASSVKAGAGNTEAFF. Looking up the rest from reference TRBV19 and TRBJ1-1 gives the full variable domain: DGGITQSPKYLFRKEGQNVTLSCEQNLNHDAMYWYRQDPGQGLRLIYYSQIVNDFQKGDIAEGYSVSREKKESFPLTVTSAQKNPTAFYLCASSVKAGAGNTEAFFGQGTRLTVV.

This clone appeared a single time. The genes are TRBV15 and TRBJ2-7; D is unresolved. CDR1 is LNHNV, CDR2 YYDKDF, per germline (reference sequence). The CDR3 runs to 13 residues. V was pared by 0 bases and J by 2 bases, with 5 bases between. This CDR3 is CATSRDPPYEQYF. Here the CDR3 DNA reads TGTGCCACCAGCAGAGATCCTCCCTACGAGCAGTACTTC. Complete variable domain (other parts from reference TRBV15 and TRBJ2-7): DAMVIQNPRYQVTQFGKPVTLSCSQTLNHNVMYWYQQKSSQAPKLLFHYYDKDFNNEADTPDNFQSRRPNTSFCFLDIRSPGLGDTAMYLCATSRDPPYEQYFGPGTRLTVT.

There are a few counts of this clone. The chain joins TRBV29-1 to TRBJ2-7; tentatively, D is TRBD2 (5 bases). V was pared by 3 bases and J by 2 bases, with 11 bases between. The CDR3 is 13 residues long. The germline gives CDR1 SQVTM, CDR2 ANQGSEA. The CDR3 reads CSVEGDGTYEQYF. The CDR3 DNA follows: TGCAGCGTTGAGGGAGACGGGACCTACGAGCAGTACTTC.

V is TRBV6-5 and J is TRBJ1-5; D remains unclear. Trimming took off 6 bases at V and 2 bases at J, with 11 bases between the two ends. Germline assignment: CDR1 MNHEY and CDR2 SVGAGI. The length of the CDR3 is 14 residues. The CDR3 DNA reads TGTGCCAGCAGCCAGACTCTGGGCAATCAGCCCCAGCATTTT. Protein product: CASSQTLGNQPQHF.

This chain uses TRBV28 with TRBJ2-1; tentatively, D is TRBD2 (5 bases). The germline V gene encodes CDR1 MDHEN and CDR2 SYDVKM. The CDR3 has 13 amino acids. V lost 8 bases and J lost 1, with 9 bases in between. In nucleotides, the CDR3 is TGTGCCAGCGGTGGGAGATCCTACAATGAGCAGTTCTTC. It specifies CASGGRSYNEQFF.

The V call is TRBV11-3, the J call TRBJ2-3, with D unresolved. Germline assignment: CDR1 SGHNT and CDR2 YENEEA. The CDR3 runs 15 residues. V was clipped by 1 base and J by 3 bases, with 11 bases between them. This chain's CDR3 is CASSLGVTETDTQYF. The CDR3 DNA is TGTGCCAGCAGCTTAGGGGTCACGGAGACAGATACGCAGTATTTT.

The chain couples TRBV6-2 or TRBV6-3 to TRBJ1-1; maybe TRBD1 (6 bases). The germline V and J ends were trimmed by 2 bases and 10 bases, with 11 bases remaining between them. The CDR3 spans 12 residues. Germline V gene data show CDR1 as MNHEY and CDR2 as SVGEGT. CDR3 nucleotides: TGTGCCAGCAGTTACGTGGGGGCGGGAGCTTTCTTT. Residues: CASSYVGAGAFF.

The chain has TRBV28 and TRBJ2-5, with a possible D match to TRBD2 (5 bases). This CDR3 is 13 amino acids long. The germline V and J ends were trimmed by 2 bases and 5 bases, with 9 bases remaining between them. CDR1 MDHEN and CDR2 SYDVKM come from the germline V gene. The CDR3 bases are TGTGCCAGCAGTTTAGGAGCGGTGGAGACCCAGTACTTC. Translating it yields CASSLGAVETQYF.

This chain links TRBV11-2 with TRBJ2-3; 13 nucleotides line up with TRBD2. This CDR3 contains 16 residues. The V segment lost 4 bases and the J segment 6 bases; nucleotides outside the gene matches: 7. Germline loops: CDR1 SGHAT, CDR2 FQNNGV. This CDR3 is CASSSALAGGEDTQYF. CDR3 DNA sequence: TGTGCCAGCAGCTCAGCACTAGCGGGAGGGGAGGATACGCAGTATTTT.

This CDR3 is CASSQDGQHQPQHF. The CDR3 DNA is TGTGCCAGCAGCCAAGATGGGCAGCATCAGCCCCAGCATTTT. The chain employs TRBV3-1 (or the pseudogene TRBV3-2) and TRBJ1-5; D gene uncertain. Looked up from germline, CDR1 is LGHDT and CDR2 is YNNKEL (reference sequence). The V end was cut by 0 bases, the J end by 5 bases, with 8 bases between. The CDR3 has 14 amino acids.

The V and J genes are TRBV24-1 and TRBJ1-1; possibly TRBD1 for D (5 bases). The germline V gene encodes CDR1 KGHDR and CDR2 SFDVKD. With 3 bases removed from V and 8 bases from J, the gap between germline ends came to 18 bases. This CDR3 comprises 15 residues. DNA of the CDR3: TGTGCCACCAGTGATCCTATGGACATCCTGGGGGAAGCTTTCTTT. Translation: CATSDPMDILGEAFF.

V usage is TRBV10-3 and J usage is TRBJ1-2, with 7 bases lining up with TRBD1. The trim removed 4 bases at V and 3 bases at J, leaving 5 bases unmatched. The CDR3 is made up of 14 amino acids. CDR1 is ENHRY and CDR2 is SYGVKD in the germline V gene. Here the CDR3 reads CAISAVGQDYGYTF. In DNA form, the CDR3 reads TGTGCCATCAGTGCCGTCGGACAGGACTATGGCTACACCTTC.

The rearrangement links TRBV19 to TRBJ2-3; maybe TRBD2 (5 bases). The CDR3 length is 14 residues. Per the germline V gene, CDR1 is LNHDA and CDR2 is SQIVND (reference sequence). V was pared by 4 bases and J by 0 bases, with 8 bases between. The DNA of the CDR3 is TGTGCCAGTAGTAGCGGGTTAAGCACAGATACGCAGTATTTT. This codes for CASSSGLSTDTQYF.

This chain uses TRBV7-2 with TRBJ2-2; unclear D gene. V was pared by 1 base and J by 7 bases, with 10 bases between. The CDR3 length is 14 residues. Germline V CDR1 and CDR2: SGHTA, FQGNSA. CDR3 sequence: CASSLGAGYGELFF. CDR3 nucleotide sequence: TGTGCCAGCAGCTTAGGAGCCGGGTACGGGGAGCTGTTTTTT.

The chain recombines TRBV9 with TRBJ2-3, with unresolved D. Trimming left V 2 bases short and J 2 bases short, with 6 bases between. This CDR3 region has 13 residues. Looked up from germline, CDR1 is SGDLS and CDR2 is YYNGEE. CDR3 sequence: CASSVANTDTQYF. CDR3 coding DNA: TGTGCCAGCAGCGTGGCCAACACAGATACGCAGTATTTT.

The chain joins TRBV5-4 to TRBJ1-2; the D is unclear. The CDR3 spans 14 residues. Germline V gives CDR1 SGHNT, CDR2 YYREEE (reference sequence). The ends were cut back, 4 bases at V and 5 bases at J, with 15 bases in the middle. This chain's CDR3 is CASSNYGTVYGYTF. The CDR3 DNA sequence: TGTGCCAGCAGCAATTACGGTACAGTGTATGGCTACACCTTC.

This clone was found once. The J gene is TRBJ2-7, the V gene TRBV5-1, with 7 bases identical to TRBD1. After removal of 4 bases from V and 6 bases from J, the junction contained 4 bases not matched to a gene. Germline V CDR1 and CDR2: SGHRS, YFSETQ. The CDR3 has 12 residues. In nucleotides, the CDR3 is TGCGCCAGCAGCCCTCCAGGGGGCGAGCAGTACTTC. Its translation: CASSPPGGEQYF.

V is TRBV29-1 and J is TRBJ1-2; possible D gene TRBD1, 5 bases. This CDR3 has 12 residues. Germline lookup yields CDR1 SQVTM and CDR2 ANQGSEA. V lost 7 bases and J 0 bases, leaving 9 bases between the germline ends. The CDR3: CSGGAANYGYTF. The DNA for the CDR3 is TGCAGCGGCGGGGCAGCTAACTATGGCTACACCTTC. Filled out from reference TRBV29-1 and TRBJ1-2, the complete variable domain reads SAVISQKPSRDICQRGTSLTIQCQVDSQVTMMFWYRQQPGQSLTLIATANQGSEATYESGFVIDKFPISRPNLTFSTLTVSNMSPEDSSIYLCSGGAANYGYTFGSGTRLTVV.

This clone occurred a few times. This chain joins TRBV27 and TRBJ1-6; D is ambiguous. This CDR3 has 16 residues. V gave up 6 bases and J gave up 5 bases, with 17 bases separating them. CDR1 MNHEY and CDR2 SMNVEV come from the germline V gene (reference sequence). The CDR3 DNA reads TGTGCCAGCAGCGCAGCGCCATACGCCAATAATTCACCCCTCCACTTT. Its protein is CASSAAPYANNSPLHF.

The chain recombines TRBV9 with TRBJ1-6; 7 bases fit TRBD1. The J segment lost 10 bases and the V segment lost 4 bases, leaving 11 bases of the junction unmatched. The CDR3 is made up of 15 amino acids. The germline V gene has CDR1 SGDLS and CDR2 YYNGEE. CDR3: CASSSNQGGSSPLHF. The CDR3, as DNA: TGTGCCAGCAGCTCCAACCAGGGGGGTAGCTCACCCCTCCACTTT.

V usage is TRBV2 and J usage is TRBJ1-2; 9 bases agree with TRBD1. CDR1 SNHLY and CDR2 FYNNEI come from the germline V gene. The CDR3 consists of 14 residues. Unmatched junction bases numbered 7, after V lost 5 bases and J lost 6 bases. The CDR3 protein is CASSPQGQGDGYTF. CDR3 sequence (DNA): TGTGCCAGCAGTCCACAGGGACAGGGTGATGGCTACACCTTC.

The chain has TRBV19 and TRBJ2-7, with 7 bases that match TRBD2. Germline CDR1 reads LNHDA; CDR2 reads SQIVND (reference sequence). This CDR3 spans 14 amino acids. J lost 2 bases, V lost 5 bases, and 6 bases had no gene match. The CDR3 coding sequence is TGTGCCAGTAGTGGTCAGCGGGGCCCCTACGAGCAGTACTTC. Amino acids: CASSGQRGPYEQYF.

CDR3 sequence reads: CASKYSSLSGNTIYF. The CDR3 DNA follows: TGTGCCAGTAAATACTCCTCCTTATCTGGAAACACCATATATTTT. This rearrangement joins TRBV19 to TRBJ1-3; D not resolved. The germline gives CDR1 LNHDA, CDR2 SQIVND (reference sequence). This CDR3 spans 15 amino acids. Trimming took off 7 bases at V and 1 base at J, with 14 bases between the two ends.

This chain links TRBV19 with TRBJ1-5; no definite D call. Per the germline V gene, CDR1 is LNHDA and CDR2 is SQIVND (reference sequence). The CDR3 extends over 14 amino acids. Trimming removed 5 bases at V and 2 bases at J, with 10 bases between. The chain's CDR3 is CASSSWSGNQPQHF. The CDR3 nucleotides are TGTGCCAGTAGTTCATGGTCGGGCAATCAGCCCCAGCATTTT.